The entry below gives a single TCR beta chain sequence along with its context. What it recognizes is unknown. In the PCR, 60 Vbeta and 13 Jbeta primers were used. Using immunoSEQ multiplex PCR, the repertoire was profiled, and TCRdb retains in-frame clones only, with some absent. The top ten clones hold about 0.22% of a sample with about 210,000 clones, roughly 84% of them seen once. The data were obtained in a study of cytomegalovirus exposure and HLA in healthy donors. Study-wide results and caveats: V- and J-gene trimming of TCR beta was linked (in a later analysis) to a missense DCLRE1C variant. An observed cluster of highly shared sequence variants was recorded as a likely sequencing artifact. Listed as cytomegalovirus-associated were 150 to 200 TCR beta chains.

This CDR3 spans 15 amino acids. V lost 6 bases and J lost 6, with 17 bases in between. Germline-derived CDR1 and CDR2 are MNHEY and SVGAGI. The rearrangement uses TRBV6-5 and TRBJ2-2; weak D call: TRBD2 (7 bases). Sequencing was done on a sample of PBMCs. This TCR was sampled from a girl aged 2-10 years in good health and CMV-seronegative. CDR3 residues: CASRGGTAGAGELFF. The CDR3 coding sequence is TGTGCCAGCAGAGGGGGGACTGCGGGAGCCGGGGAGCTGTTTTTT.